This T cell receptor (beta chain) was sequenced in a study of HIV-infected children after antiretroviral therapy interruption. CDR1 SEHNR and CDR2 FQNEAQ come from the germline V gene (reference sequence). The CDR3 loop spans 15 amino acids. V was pared by 6 bases and J by 2 bases, with 14 bases between. Remarks on this clonotype: Lacking the conserved final phenylalanine or tryptophan, this CDR3 likely reflects a read error.

The TCR library was built from RNA with a 3' RACE protocol and unique molecular identifiers. TCRdb fed the 3' RACE reads into MiXCR, producing one record per CDR3 protein. The sample holds 15,000 to 17,000 distinct CDR3 sequences; approximately 3% are singletons and the top ten take less than 6%. Treatment defined: PENTA 11 planned treatment interruption arm or continuous ART arm. Participants had taken at least three-drug ART for at least 24 weeks. Naive CD4+ CD45RA+ CD45RO- T cells were FACS-sorted from thawed PBMCs. The V and J genes are TRBV7-9 and TRBJ2-1; tentative D call: TRBD1 (6 bases). Sequencing was performed on CD45RA+ CD4+ T cells from PBMCs, taken from a donor given antiretroviral therapy, either interrupted or continuous. Subset reported: naive CD4+ CD45RA+ CD45RO- T cells. This sequence originates from a child aged 2 to 17 with HIV. This chain's CDR3 is CASRRTGNPYNEQFL. The CDR3 nucleotides are TGTGCCAGCAGACGAACAGGGAACCCCTACAATGAGCAGTTCCTC.